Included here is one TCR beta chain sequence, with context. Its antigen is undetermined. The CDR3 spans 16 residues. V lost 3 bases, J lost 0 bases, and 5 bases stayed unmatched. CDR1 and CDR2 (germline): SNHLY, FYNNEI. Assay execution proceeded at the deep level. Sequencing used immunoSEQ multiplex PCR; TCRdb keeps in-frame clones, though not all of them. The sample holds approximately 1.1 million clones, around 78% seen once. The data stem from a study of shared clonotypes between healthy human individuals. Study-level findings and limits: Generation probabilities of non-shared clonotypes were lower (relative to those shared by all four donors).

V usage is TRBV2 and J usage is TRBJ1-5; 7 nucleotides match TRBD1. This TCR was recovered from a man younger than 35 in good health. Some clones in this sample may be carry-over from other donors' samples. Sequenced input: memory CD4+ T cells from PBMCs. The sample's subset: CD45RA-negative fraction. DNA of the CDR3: TGTGCCAGCAGTGAGAAGGGGGCAAATAGCAATCAGCCCCAGCATTTT. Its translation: CASSEKGANSNQPQHF.